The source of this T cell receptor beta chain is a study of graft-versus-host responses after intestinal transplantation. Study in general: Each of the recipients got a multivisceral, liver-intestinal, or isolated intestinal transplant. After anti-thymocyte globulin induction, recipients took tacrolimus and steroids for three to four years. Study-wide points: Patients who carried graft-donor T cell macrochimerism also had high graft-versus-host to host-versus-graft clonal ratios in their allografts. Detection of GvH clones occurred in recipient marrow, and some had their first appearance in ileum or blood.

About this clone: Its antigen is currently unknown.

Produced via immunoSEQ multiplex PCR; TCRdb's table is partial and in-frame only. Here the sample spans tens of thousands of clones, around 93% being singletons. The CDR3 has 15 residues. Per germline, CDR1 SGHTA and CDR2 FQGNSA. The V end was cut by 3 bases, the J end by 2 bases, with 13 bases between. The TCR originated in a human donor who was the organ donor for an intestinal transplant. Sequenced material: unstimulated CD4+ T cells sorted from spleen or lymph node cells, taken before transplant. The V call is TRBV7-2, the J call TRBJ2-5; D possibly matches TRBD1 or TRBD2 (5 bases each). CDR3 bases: TGTGCCAGCAGCTTCCGAGGGGCTCCACAAGAGACCCAGTACTTC. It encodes CASSFRGAPQETQYF.